Shown below are 24 T cell receptor beta chains from a single sample sequenced in a study of chemoradiotherapy in HPV16-positive cancers. The method was immunoSEQ multiplex PCR; TCRdb's version includes in-frame clones alone and lacks a portion of them. This table has some 2,000 clones, over 75% appearing once. The starting material was tumor tissue, obtained from a patient who underwent chemoradiotherapy. The receptors were sampled from a human donor with HPV-associated anogenital cancer.

The chain carries TRBV5-1 and TRBJ2-3, with 9 bases identical to TRBD2. CDR1 is SGHRS, CDR2 YFSETQ, per germline. Trimming at V came to 4 bases and at J to 4 bases, leaving 7 bases not matched to a gene. This CDR3 has 15 residues. In DNA form, the CDR3 reads TGCGCCAGCAGCGGGGGTAGCGGGGGATCAGATACGCAGTATTTT. Protein: CASSGGSGGSDTQYF.

The chain joins TRBV6-6 to TRBJ2-1; 7 nucleotides match TRBD2. Germline V gene sequence: CDR1 MNHNY, CDR2 SVGAGI (reference sequence). This CDR3 spans 14 amino acids. V was pared by 6 bases and J by 5 bases, with 7 bases of the junction left unmatched. CDR3 nucleotide sequence: TGTGCCAGCAGATTCTCTAGCGGAAACAATGAGCAGTTCTTC. Protein: CASRFSSGNNEQFF.

The V and J genes are TRBV7-9 and TRBJ2-5; D not certain. V was trimmed by 1 base and J by 0 bases, leaving 15 bases between them. Germline loops: CDR1 SEHNR, CDR2 FQNEAQ (reference sequence). The CDR3 totals 17 residues. The CDR3 coding sequence is TGTGCCAGCAGCTTAGATCCTGGGTGGCAGAACCAAGAGACCCAGTACTTC. Amino acids: CASSLDPGWQNQETQYF.

The chain has TRBV7-2 and TRBJ1-2, with 8 bases that match TRBD1. From germline, CDR1 is SGHTA and CDR2 FQGNSA. The CDR3 has 13 residues. The V gene end was trimmed by 5 bases and the J gene end by 8 bases; junction bases not matched to a gene: 7. For the CDR3, the DNA is TGTGCCAGCAGCCCGACAGGGGTACACGGCTACACCTTC. It codes for CASSPTGVHGYTF.

V and J are TRBV11-2 and TRBJ2-1; D may be TRBD2 (5 bases). The CDR3 is 14 amino acids. The V and J ends lost 5 bases and 4 bases respectively, with 12 bases between them. Germline V gene sequence: CDR1 SGHAT, CDR2 FQNNGV. In nucleotides, the CDR3 is TGTGCCAGCAGCCCCCTGAGGGCGTACAATGAGCAGTTCTTC. This codes for CASSPLRAYNEQFF.

This chain joins TRBV6-1 and TRBJ2-3, with D uncertain. Germline V gene sequence: CDR1 MNHNS, CDR2 SASEGT. The CDR3 sequence is 14 residues long. V was trimmed by 4 bases and J by 3 bases, leaving 11 bases between them. The CDR3 reads CASSGAEGTDTQYF. CDR3 in DNA: TGTGCCAGCAGTGGGGCAGAAGGAACAGATACGCAGTATTTT.

A single count supports this clone. The chain joins TRBV30 to TRBJ1-4; the match to TRBD1 covers 8 bases. The germline CDR1 and CDR2 sequences are GTSNPN and SVGIG (reference sequence). Trimming at V came to 2 bases and at J to 6 bases, leaving 11 bases not matched to a gene. CDR3 length: 16 amino acids. The DNA of the CDR3 is TGTGCCTGGAGTCTGGGGACAGGAAGTTTTTATGAAAAACTGTTTTTT. Protein sequence: CAWSLGTGSFYEKLFF. The full variable domain, rest sourced from reference TRBV30 and TRBJ1-4, is SQTIHQWPATLVQPVGSPLSLECTVEGTSNPNLYWYRQAAGRGLQLLFYSVGIGQISSEVPQNLSASRPQDRQFILSSKKLLLSDSGFYLCAWSLGTGSFYEKLFFGSGTQLSVL.

The chain carries TRBV6-6 and TRBJ2-3; 10 positions match TRBD2. Per germline, CDR1 MNHNY and CDR2 SVGAGI (reference sequence). This CDR3 has 15 residues. Trimming took 6 bases from V and 1 from J; bases not matched to a gene: 4. CDR3 nucleotide sequence: TGTGCCAGCAGCTTAGCGGGAGGTGGCACAGATACGCAGTATTTT. As protein: CASSLAGGGTDTQYF.

The J gene is TRBJ1-3, the V gene TRBV14; D unresolved. Germline V gene data show CDR1 as SGHDN and CDR2 as FVKESK. The CDR3 totals 15 residues. Trimming left V 1 base short and J 0 bases short, with 7 bases between. As DNA, the CDR3 is TGTGCCAGCAGCCAAGGACTCCACTCTGGAAACACCATATATTTT. Protein: CASSQGLHSGNTIYF.

This chain uses TRBV9 with TRBJ2-2; 7 nucleotides line up with TRBD2. Germline trimming cut 4 bases from V and 1 base from J; bases unmatched to any gene: 4. The CDR3 extends over 15 amino acids. From germline, CDR1 is SGDLS and CDR2 YYNGEE. This CDR3 is CASSPWGGNTGELFF. Written as DNA, the CDR3 is TGTGCCAGCAGCCCCTGGGGGGGGAACACCGGGGAGCTGTTTTTT.

The chain has TRBV7-9 and TRBJ1-4; D possibly corresponds to TRBD1 (6 bases). The CDR3 length is 14 residues. V was cut by 3 bases and J by 6 bases, with 11 bases left in between. Germline V lookup: CDR1 SEHNR, CDR2 FQNEAQ (reference sequence). CDR3 sequence (DNA): TGTGCCAGCAGCTTGGGACATATAGATGAAAAACTGTTTTTT. It is translated as CASSLGHIDEKLFF.

The chain carries TRBV18 and TRBJ1-5, with TRBD1 identical over 10 bases. V trimming: 3 bases; J trimming: 5 bases; junction bases outside the gene matches: 4. This CDR3 has 15 amino acids. Germline V lookup: CDR1 KGHSH, CDR2 LQKENI. CDR3 DNA sequence: TGTGCCAGCTCACCGGCTGGGACAGGGGATCAGCCCCAGCATTTT. Amino acid sequence: CASSPAGTGDQPQHF. The variable domain in full, with the rest retrieved from reference TRBV18 and TRBJ1-5, is NAGVMQNPRHLVRRRGQEARLRCSPMKGHSHVYWYRQLPEEGLKFMVYLQKENIIDESGMPKERFSAEFPKEGPSILRIQQVVRGDSAAYFCASSPAGTGDQPQHFGDGTRLSIL.

The chain combines TRBV27 with TRBJ2-1; 8 nucleotides line up with TRBD2. V shed 7 bases and J 10 bases; nucleotides not matched to a gene: 12. Germline V gives CDR1 MNHEY, CDR2 SMNVEV (reference sequence). The CDR3 is 14 residues long. The CDR3 is CASKLSGGIREQFF. The CDR3 coding sequence is TGTGCCAGCAAGTTAAGCGGGGGAATAAGAGAGCAGTTCTTC.

This chain connects TRBV19 to TRBJ1-2; tentative D call: TRBD1 (5 bases). Germline-derived CDR1 and CDR2 are LNHDA and SQIVND (reference sequence). The V end lost 4 bases, the J end lost 4 bases, and 10 bases lay between the germline ends. This CDR3 spans 13 amino acids. In DNA, the CDR3 is TGTGCCAGTAGTAACTGGGGGACCTATGGCTACACCTTC. Protein sequence: CASSNWGTYGYTF.

The chain joins TRBV6-1 to TRBJ2-3; 7 nucleotides align to TRBD1. This CDR3 contains 15 residues. J lost 3 bases, V lost 2 bases, and 5 bases had no gene match. CDR1 and CDR2 (germline): MNHNS, SASEGT. CDR3 loop: CASSELGQWTDTQYF. DNA of the CDR3: TGTGCCAGCAGTGAATTGGGACAGTGGACAGATACGCAGTATTTT.

V gene TRBV5-1 combines with J gene TRBJ1-4, with D perhaps matching TRBD1 (6 bases). Germline-derived CDR1 and CDR2 are SGHRS and YFSETQ. This CDR3 contains 14 residues. With 5 bases removed from V and 8 bases from J, the gap between germline ends came to 16 bases. The CDR3 nucleotides are TGCGCCAGCAGGGCTGCGGGGGCAAACGAAAAACTGTTTTTT. Protein sequence: CASRAAGANEKLFF. The full variable domain, completed using reference TRBV5-1 and TRBJ1-4, is KAGVTQTPRYLIKTRGQQVTLSCSPISGHRSVSWYQQTPGQGLQFLFEYFSETQRNKGNFPGRFSGRQFSNSRSEMNVSTLELGDSALYLCASRAAGANEKLFFGSGTQLSVL.

The genes are TRBV4-1 and TRBJ2-6, with TRBD1 identical over 9 bases. CDR3 length: 17 amino acids. Germline CDR1 and CDR2: MGHRA and YSYEKL. The trim removed 3 bases at V and 4 bases at J, leaving 7 bases unmatched. CDR3 DNA: TGCGCCAGCAGCCATGCAGACAGGGGGACCGGGGCCAACGTCCTGACTTTC. Translating it yields CASSHADRGTGANVLTF.

The rearrangement links TRBV11-2 to TRBJ2-7; D gene uncertain. CDR1 is SGHAT, CDR2 FQNNGV, per germline. The ends were cut back, 0 bases at V and 6 bases at J, with 6 bases in the middle. The CDR3 is 12 amino acids. The CDR3, as DNA: TGTGCCAGCAGCTTAGATGGGCCCGAGCAGTACTTC. It translates to CASSLDGPEQYF.

V and J are TRBV15 and TRBJ2-1; 8 positions match TRBD1. The CDR3 extends over 14 amino acids. Germline loops: CDR1 LNHNV, CDR2 YYDKDF (reference sequence). Trimming took 5 bases from V and 6 from J; bases not matched to a gene: 6. For the CDR3, the DNA is TGTGCCACCAGCCTGCCGGGACAGGCCAATGAGCAGTTCTTC. Protein product: CATSLPGQANEQFF.

In this sample, this clone turned up a few times. The chain joins TRBV23-1 to TRBJ2-7; possibly TRBD2 for D (5 bases). TRBV23-1 is noted as an ORF with a role that remains uncertain. V was shortened by 0 bases and J by 0 bases, with 12 bases between the two germline ends. This CDR3 has 16 residues. In nucleotides, the CDR3 is TGCGCCAGCAGTCAATCTGGCGGCGGGCCCTCCTACGAGCAGTACTTC. The encoded protein is CASSQSGGGPSYEQYF.

The chain links TRBV7-9 to TRBJ2-1, with 11 positions matching TRBD2. The CDR3 extends over 16 amino acids. Per germline, CDR1 SEHNR and CDR2 FQNEAQ (reference sequence). Trimming at V came to 6 bases and at J to 7 bases, leaving 11 bases not matched to a gene. The CDR3, as DNA: TGTGCCAGCAGACTTCTCGGGACTAGCGGACGGAATGAGCAGTTCTTC. Its protein is CASRLLGTSGRNEQFF.

The count of this clone is one. The chain combines TRBV25-1 with TRBJ2-5; D may be TRBD1 (5 bases). The CDR3 runs 15 residues. Trimming left V 1 base short and J 4 bases short, with 13 bases between. Germline V gives CDR1 MGHDK, CDR2 SYGVNS. The DNA of the CDR3 is TGTGCCAGCAGTGAATCGGTCAGGGTACTAGAGACCCAGTACTTC. This encodes CASSESVRVLETQYF. Full variable domain (outside the CDR3, taken from reference TRBV25-1 and TRBJ2-5): EADIYQTPRYLVIGTGKKITLECSQTMGHDKMYWYQQDPGMELHLIHYSYGVNSTEKGDLSSESTVSRIRTEHFPLTLESARPSHTSQYLCASSESVRVLETQYFGPGTRLLVL.

The V and J genes are TRBV2 and TRBJ2-7, with D perhaps TRBD1 or TRBD2 (5 bases each). The CDR3 has 13 residues. Trimming stripped 7 bases from V and 0 bases from J, with 10 bases between. The germline CDR1 and CDR2 sequences are SNHLY and FYNNEI. CDR3 protein: CASIPGTSYEQYF. CDR3 nucleotides: TGTGCCAGCATCCCCGGGACCTCCTACGAGCAGTACTTC.

This clone was counted a single time. The chain is built from TRBV6-5 and TRBJ1-2; 8 nucleotides line up with TRBD1. The CDR3 is 15 residues long. The V and J ends lost 4 bases and 4 bases, in that order; junction bases with no gene match: 8. From germline, CDR1 is MNHEY and CDR2 SVGAGI. The CDR3 bases are TGTGCCAGCAGTTCCCTCGACAGGGGTCCCTATGGCTACACCTTC. It translates to CASSSLDRGPYGYTF.